This TCR beta chain emerged from a study of blood T cell repertoires in COVID-19. On the study more broadly: Samples came from the United States, Italy and Spain, spanning acute and convalescent COVID-19. From T cells, B-cell-depleted T cells, or PBMCs came the material, which was cDNA or gDNA.

Source study methods: Reference gene primer amplification yielded estimated nucleated cell counts. Profiling relied on immunoSEQ multiplex PCR, and the TCRdb table lists in-frame clones only, not all of them. D and trimming were read from the DNA, whereas the V and J calls and clone size are those reported in that table. The sample has some 500,000 clones; about 89% are singletons. The Seattle site enrolled patients during active infection and followed them longitudinally. This CDR3 region has 15 residues. The germline V gene has CDR1 SNHLY and CDR2 FYNNEI. V lost 5 bases and J lost 2; bases outside the gene matches: 5.

The sequence was collected from a woman between 45 and 65 years old with COVID-19, enrolled during active disease. Sequencing input: peripheral blood. The chain uses TRBV2 and TRBJ2-3; 9 bases fit TRBD1. The CDR3 spells CASSSDRGNTDTQYF. The CDR3 DNA sequence: TGTGCCAGCAGTTCGGACAGGGGCAACACAGATACGCAGTATTTT.